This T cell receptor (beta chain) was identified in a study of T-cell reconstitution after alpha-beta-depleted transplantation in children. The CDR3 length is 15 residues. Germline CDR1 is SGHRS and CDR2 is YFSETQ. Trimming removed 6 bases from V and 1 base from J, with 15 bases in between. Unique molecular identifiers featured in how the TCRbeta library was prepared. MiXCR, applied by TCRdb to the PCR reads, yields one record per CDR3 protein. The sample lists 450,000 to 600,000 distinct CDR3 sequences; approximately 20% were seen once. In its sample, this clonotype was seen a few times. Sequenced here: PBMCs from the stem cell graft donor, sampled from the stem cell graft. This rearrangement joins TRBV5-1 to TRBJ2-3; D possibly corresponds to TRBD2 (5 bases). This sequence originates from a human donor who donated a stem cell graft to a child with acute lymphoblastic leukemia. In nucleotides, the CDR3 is TGCGCCAGCAAAGTCCTAGCAAGTGGCACAGATACGCAGTATTTT. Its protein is CASKVLASGTDTQYF.